These T cell receptor beta chains were read from a single sample in a study of CD8 T cells in Susac syndrome. TCRdb re-called the immunoSEQ multiplex PCR reads with MiXCR, one entry per CDR3 protein. The sample has about 140,000 distinct CDR3 sequences; more than 85% are singletons. Material for sequencing was CD8+ T cells from PBMCs. The receptors here all came from a human donor with Susac syndrome. The CDR3 runs from the conserved cysteine through the conserved F or W. The D gene is left open where the match is weak. A clone size is listed for some rows: how often the clone was seen (once, few, many), or a class if it is expanded.

abundance | j_gene | d_gene | v_gene | CDR3nt | CDR3aa
. | TRBJ1-5 | . | TRBV5-6 | TGTGCCAGCAGTTTGGGTAGGCAGCCCCAGCATTTT | CASSLGRQPQHF
. | TRBJ2-7 | . | TRBV28 | TGTGCCAGCACCGTGGGGGCAGGGGGAGGATACGAGCAGTACTTC | CASTVGAGGGYEQYF
once | TRBJ2-7 | TRBD1 | TRBV3-1 | TGTGCCAGCAGCCAAGACGGGACAGCTGCTTACGAGCAGTACTTC | CASSQDGTAAYEQYF
. | TRBJ2-7 | . | TRBV19 | TGTGCCAGTAGTGTTAGCAGTTTGGAAACCTACGAGCAGTACTTC | CASSVSSLETYEQYF
. | TRBJ2-7 | . | TRBV5-1 | TGCGCCAGCAGCTTACGGCACCCCCATTACGAGCAGTACTTC | CASSLRHPHYEQYF
. | TRBJ2-1 | . | TRBV20-1 | TGCAGTGTGTGGCGGGAATCGGATGAGCAGTTCTTC | CSVWRESDEQFF
. | TRBJ2-3 | TRBD2 | TRBV11-2 | TGTGCCAGCAGCAGCCCCGACGGGGGGGTAGATACGCAGTATTTT | CASSSPDGGVDTQYF
. | TRBJ2-1 | . | TRBV7-9 | TGTGCCAGCAGCCAAAGCAATGAGCAGTTCTTC | CASSQSNEQFF
. | TRBJ2-1 | TRBD1 | TRBV4-1 | TGCGCCAGCAGCCCTACAGGGGCCTACAATGAGCAGTTCTTC | CASSPTGAYNEQFF
. | TRBJ2-7 | . | TRBV28 | TGTGCCAGCCGTGAGTCAGGGAACAACGAGCAGTACTTC | CASRESGNNEQYF
. | TRBJ1-4 | . | TRBV12-3/TRBV12-4 | TGTGCCAGCAGTGACACAGGGTTGGGTGAAAAACTGTTTTTT | CASSDTGLGEKLFF
. | TRBJ2-1 | . | TRBV5-1 | TGCGCCAGCAGCTTGTCTAGCCAATCCTACAATGAGCAGTTCTTC | CASSLSSQSYNEQFF
. | TRBJ2-1 | TRBD2 | TRBV15 | TGTGCCACCAGCAGAGAGGGACTAGAATACAATGAGCAGTTCTTC | CATSREGLEYNEQFF
. | TRBJ1-2 | . | TRBV29-1 | TGCAGCGTTGTTGGTAGTGATGGCTACACCTTC | CSVVGSDGYTF
. | TRBJ2-7 | . | TRBV27 | TGTGCCAGCAGTGCCTCCGCCCGGGACTCCTCGTCCCCTTTTGGACGCGAGCAGTACTTC | CASSASARDSSSPFGREQYF
. | TRBJ2-1 | . | TRBV9 | TGTGCCAGCAGCGGTGACTATTCCCGCCTCATCAAAGACAATGAGCAGTTCTTC | CASSGDYSRLIKDNEQFF